The present T cell receptor beta chain was sequenced within a study of T cells in narcolepsy (dated by TCRdb to between 2017 and 2018). Regarding the complete study: Patients with narcolepsy type 1 or type 2 (NT1, NT2) were enrolled in the study together with healthy control donors. To look for autoreactive T cells in narcolepsy patients that target self-antigens of hypocretin neurons (hypocretin, TRIB2), the study used TCR Vbeta sequencing to follow clonotypes in blood and CSF.

A remark on this clone: Its antigen target is currently unknown. Base qualities are not at hand, and no much larger clone is one base apart.

Library method: the immunoSEQ multiplex PCR assay. TCRdb obtained this table from immuneACCESS and retained in-frame rearrangements with V and J assigned. These tables miss some clones; where compared with another copy, unresolved V genes account for less than half of the shortfall, and the remainder is unexplained. This sample holds fewer than 30,000 clones; about 86% were observed only once. Of the sample, about 0.69% falls within the top ten clones. Memory CD4+ T cells were sorted ex vivo from peripheral blood of narcolepsy patients and healthy controls for TCR Vbeta sequencing. The CDR3 has 17 amino acids, counting the end cysteine and phenylalanine. CDR3 DNA is the only sequence kept; it has 51 bases, read in frame from the first base. V was cut back by 2 bases and J by 2 bases, leaving a gap of 16 bases between them. In the germline V gene, CDR1 corresponds to SGHAT and CDR2 to FQNNGV. The paper's findings and limits, for the study overall: Certain blood memory CD4+ repertoires from patients and controls had no sequences that matched autoreactive T cell clones. Plots comparing CSF and blood CD4+ T cell clonotypes from the same patient highlighted HCRT-specific and TRIB2-specific autoreactive clonotypes. Numbers of sequenced blood memory CD4+ clonotypes were comparable, averaging roughly 40,000 in patients and over 30,000 in controls. Autoreactive clonotypes were reported to be detected serially in the blood of the same patients and of different patients, but not in the blood of healthy controls.

The sequenced material came from CD45RA- memory CD4+ T cells from PBMCs. Interpreted using the paper, the cell subset or site label stands for: memory T cells sorted ex vivo from peripheral blood. Rearrangement joined TRBV11-2 to TRBJ1-3, with the D gene call left open. The clonotype originates from a human donor with narcolepsy. The nucleotide sequence reads as follows: TGTGCCAGCAGCTTAAGGTCCCGGATCTTAGCTGGAAACACCATATATTTT. It encodes CASSLRSRILAGNTIYF.